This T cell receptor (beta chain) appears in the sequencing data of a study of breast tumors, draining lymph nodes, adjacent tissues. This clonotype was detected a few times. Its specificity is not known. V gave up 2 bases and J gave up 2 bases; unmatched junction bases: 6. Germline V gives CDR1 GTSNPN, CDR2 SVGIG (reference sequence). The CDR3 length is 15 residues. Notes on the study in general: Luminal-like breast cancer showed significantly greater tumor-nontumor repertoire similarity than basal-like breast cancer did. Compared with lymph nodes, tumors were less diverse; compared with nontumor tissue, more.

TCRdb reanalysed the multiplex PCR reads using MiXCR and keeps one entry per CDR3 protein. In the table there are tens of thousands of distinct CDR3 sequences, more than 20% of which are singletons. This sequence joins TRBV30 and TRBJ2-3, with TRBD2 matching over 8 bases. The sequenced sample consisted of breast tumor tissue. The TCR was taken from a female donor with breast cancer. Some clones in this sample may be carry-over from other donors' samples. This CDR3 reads CAWSTSGGITDTQYF. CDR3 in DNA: TGTGCCTGGAGTACATCGGGAGGGATCACAGATACGCAGTATTTT.